Below, 17 T cell receptor beta chains from the same sample are listed, as sequenced in a study of human T cells and chemical hapten exposure. TCRdb itself ran the RACE reads through MiXCR, one entry per CDR3 protein. In the table there are approximately 84,000 distinct CDR3 sequences, approximately 8% of which are singletons. Time point indicated: healthy volunteer bleed at 6 weeks. Total RNA came from unfractionated whole blood. The sequenced sample was whole blood. These receptors were taken from a male donor in good health. Some clones in this sample may be carry-over from other donors' samples.

This chain uses TRBV5-1 with TRBJ2-3, with D unresolved. Trimming shortened V by 4 bases and J by 6 bases, and 39 bases separated the two germline ends. Germline CDR1 is SGHRS and CDR2 is YFSETQ. CDR3 size: 22 residues. For the CDR3, the DNA is TGCGCCAGCAGCCCCTTCCTCTCCGAGTCATCCCCGAAGTCATTTCGACCGGATACGCAGTATTTT. This translates into CASSPFLSESSPKSFRPDTQYF.

The rearrangement links TRBV4-1 to TRBJ2-7, with D perhaps TRBD1 (6 bases). Germline CDR1 and CDR2: MGHRA and YSYEKL. V lost 0 bases and J 9 bases, leaving 12 bases between the germline ends. This CDR3 is built from 13 residues. The CDR3 spells CASSQEGGIGQYF. For the CDR3, the DNA is TGCGCCAGCAGCCAAGAAGGGGGAATAGGGCAGTACTTC.

This clonotype was seen ten or more times. The genes are TRBV6-1 and TRBJ2-3; either TRBD1 or TRBD2 may supply D (5 bases each). Per germline, CDR1 MNHNS and CDR2 SASEGT. The CDR3 loop spans 15 amino acids. Trimming took 4 bases from V and 5 from J, leaving 16 bases between them. CDR3 bases: TGTGCCAGCAGTGTGGGACCCCTCCCTGGAGATACGCAGTATTTT. This codes for CASSVGPLPGDTQYF.

Remarks on this clonotype: This clone may be a read error of a much larger clone one base away. The chain uses TRBV6-2 or TRBV6-3 and TRBJ1-2, with a possible D match to TRBD1 (5 bases). The CDR3 is 14 residues long. Germline V gene sequence: CDR1 MNHEY, CDR2 SVGEGT. The CDR3, as DNA: TGTGACAGCACCCAATCCGGCAGGGACTATGGCTACACCTTC. It specifies CDSTQSGRDYGYTF.

This clonotype appeared a few times. The V and J genes are TRBV20-1 and TRBJ2-3; 8 bases agree with TRBD2. V lost 6 bases to trimming and J lost 1 base; unmatched junction nucleotides: 6. Germline V gene lookup returns CDR1 DFQATT and CDR2 SNEGSKA (reference sequence). This CDR3 contains 14 residues. DNA of the CDR3: TGCAGTGCGACGGGAGGGCCAGGCACAGATACGCAGTATTTT. This translates into CSATGGPGTDTQYF.

This rearrangement joins TRBV3-1 to TRBJ1-3; D gene ambiguous. Germline-derived CDR1 and CDR2 are LGHDT and YNNKEL (reference sequence). The V and J ends lost 1 base and 0 bases respectively, with 13 bases between them. The CDR3 sequence is 17 residues long. CDR3 coding DNA: TGTGCCAGCAGCCAAGGACCCTCAAGCGTCTCTGGAAACACCATATATTTT. This translates into CASSQGPSSVSGNTIYF. Full variable domain (outside the CDR3, taken from reference TRBV3-1 and TRBJ1-3): DTAVSQTPKYLVTQMGNDKSIKCEQNLGHDTMYWYKQDSKKFLKIMFSYNNKELIINETVPNRFSPKSPDKAHLNLHINSLELGDSAVYFCASSQGPSSVSGNTIYFGEGSWLTVV.

This clonotype was observed a handful of times. The chain is built from TRBV6-2 or TRBV6-3 and TRBJ2-3; D uncertain. Germline CDR1 reads MNHEY; CDR2 reads SVGEGT. The CDR3 runs 14 residues. V gave up 4 bases and J gave up 3 bases, with 11 bases separating them. DNA of the CDR3: TGTGCCAGCAGTTCCGGGCCGCGTACAGATACGCAGTATTTT. Amino acids: CASSSGPRTDTQYF.

This clonotype was detected a few times. J is TRBJ2-3 and V is TRBV20-1; D is unresolved. The CDR3 runs 16 residues. The germline V gene encodes CDR1 DFQATT and CDR2 SNEGSKA (reference sequence). The V end was cut by 3 bases, the J end by 0 bases, with 16 bases between. The CDR3 region is CSASTAVISSTDTQYF. The CDR3, as DNA: TGCAGTGCTAGCACGGCAGTTATTTCTAGCACAGATACGCAGTATTTT.

The sample holds a few counts of this clonotype. V is TRBV6-2 or TRBV6-3 and J is TRBJ1-5; D gene uncertain. V dropped 4 bases and J dropped 4 bases, with 14 bases sitting between them. The CDR3 contains 15 residues. Germline V lookup: CDR1 MNHEY, CDR2 SVGEGT. The CDR3 sequence is CASSFSTLGNQPQHF. Here the CDR3 DNA reads TGTGCCAGCAGTTTCAGTACGCTGGGGAATCAGCCCCAGCATTTT.

The CDR3, as DNA: TGTGCCAGCAGCCCACCAGGGGCTGGGGCCAACGTCCTGACTTTC. This sequence encodes CASSPPGAGANVLTF. V gene TRBV6-2 or TRBV6-3 combines with J gene TRBJ2-6; possibly TRBD1 for D (6 bases). The CDR3 consists of 15 residues. The germline V gene encodes CDR1 MNHEY and CDR2 SVGEGT. V lost 6 bases, J lost 2 bases, and 11 bases lay in between.

The chain uses TRBV20-1 and TRBJ2-1; possible D gene TRBD1, 6 bases. This CDR3 spans 15 amino acids. The V end lost 0 bases, the J end lost 10 bases, and 19 bases lay between the germline ends. Looked up from germline, CDR1 is DFQATT and CDR2 is SNEGSKA (reference sequence). CDR3 sequence (DNA): TGCAGTGCTAGAGATGGGGGACAAGGCGGCAGGGAGCAGTTCTTC. Amino acids: CSARDGGQGGREQFF.

This clonotype came up a few times. The CDR3 reads CASSQDRAAVNEQFF. In DNA, the CDR3 is TGCGCCAGCAGCCAAGATCGAGCGGCGGTCAATGAGCAGTTCTTC. The V and J genes are TRBV4-1 and TRBJ2-1; D might be TRBD2 (5 bases). The CDR3 runs 15 residues. Trimming took 0 bases from V and 6 from J, leaving 12 bases between them. Germline V gene sequence: CDR1 MGHRA, CDR2 YSYEKL.

This clonotype was seen only a few times. The chain links TRBV4-3 to TRBJ2-3; D gene unclear. The CDR3 consists of 15 residues. CDR1 and CDR2 from the germline V gene are LGHNA and YSLEER. Trimming left V 1 base short and J 4 bases short, with 12 bases between. CDR3 coding DNA: TGCGCCAGCAGCCAAGGTCCCGGGTGGCCAGATACGCAGTATTTT. Protein product: CASSQGPGWPDTQYF.

This clonotype occurred many times. The V call is TRBV20-1, the J call TRBJ2-1; 7 bases line up with TRBD2. V lost 4 bases and J lost 0; bases outside the gene matches: 3. The CDR3 is made up of 14 amino acids. Germline CDR1 and CDR2: DFQATT and SNEGSKA (reference sequence). The CDR3 bases are TGCAGTGCTACTAGCGGAAGCTCCTACAATGAGCAGTTCTTC. This sequence encodes CSATSGSSYNEQFF.

This sequence joins TRBV28 and TRBJ2-3; 8 positions agree with TRBD2. Losses at the gene ends were 7 bases for V and 5 bases for J; bases not matched to a gene: 17. The V gene's germline CDR1 is MDHEN and CDR2 SYDVKM. This CDR3 has 17 amino acids. CDR3 coding DNA: TGTGCCAGCATGTTGGAAAGACGGGAGGGCCGGCAAGATACGCAGTATTTT. Translated: CASMLERREGRQDTQYF.

The chain couples TRBV29-1 to TRBJ2-7, with 7 bases fitting TRBD1. CDR3 length: 12 residues. With 8 bases clipped from V and 2 bases from J, the junction kept 6 bases outside the gene matches. Germline V gives CDR1 SQVTM, CDR2 ANQGSEA. CDR3 sequence: CSTRDSPYEQYF. Written as DNA, the CDR3 is TGCAGCACCCGGGACAGTCCCTACGAGCAGTACTTC.

The sample holds a few counts of this clonotype. The chain recombines TRBV20-1 with TRBJ1-1; possible D gene TRBD1, 5 bases. The CDR3 contains 10 residues. V gave up 8 bases and J gave up 4 bases, with 8 bases separating them. Per the germline V gene, CDR1 is DFQATT and CDR2 is SNEGSKA (reference sequence). CDR3 sequence (DNA): TGCAGTCTCCAGGGCACTGAAGCTTTCTTT. Translated: CSLQGTEAFF.